The entry below gives a single TCR beta chain sequence along with its context. Its antigen has not been determined. No much larger clonotype is one base removed from it; base qualities were not supplied. The sample is drawn from a study of cytomegalovirus exposure and HLA in healthy donors (dated by TCRdb to the late 2010s). Looking at the study overall: In an earlier analysis of around 540 of the donors, 250 to 350 Gb of sequence data and 100 million or so unique TCR beta sequences from 180 million or so T cells were reported. Approximately 300 gigabases of sequencing data and roughly 80 million unique TCR sequences made up an early release that covered nearly 650 HLA-typed donors. Among the roughly 390 genotyped donors, under 90% belonged to the genetic ancestry cluster associated with self-reported Caucasian donors. The study aimed to test whether signatures of past pathogen exposure could be identified by cataloging public T cell receptors. The T cell repertoires of 550 to 850 subjects were profiled by immunosequencing and related to cytomegalovirus serostatus. In addition to the first cohort of around 670 subjects, a separate validation cohort of 130 or so different subjects was used. To predict cytomegalovirus infection status, the study brought together high-throughput TCR immunosequencing, statistical association of individual TCRs with disease status, and machine learning. In a later analysis, previously published TCR beta repertoires from 666 donors were re-analyzed and high-resolution HLA genotyping was added so that TCR occurrence patterns could be studied. Rather than using new phenotypic data, the later analysis identified candidate immune exposures from TCR beta sequences and from how often those sequences occurred across donors. An earlier analysis of some 600 of the donors applied high-throughput TCR beta sequencing to assess whether each TCR beta V gene segment acted as functional or pseudogenic. Donor age, sex, ethnicity and CMV serostatus were compiled together with the repertoire data. In a later genetic analysis, genome-wide SNP genotypes for about three fifths of the roughly 670 donors were used, and that subset was treated as a discovery cohort. Every discovery cohort repertoire had been produced on one sequencing platform. Class I and class II HLA loci were covered by the typing at four-digit resolution. Typing coverage varied by locus: about 620-640 donors for A, B, C, DRB1 and DQB1; under 550 for DQA1; over 600 for DPA1; under 490 for DPB1. Because of strong linkage in the cohort, roughly five DR-DQ haplotypes were treated as single units for association and clustering. On average, around 230,000 unique TCR beta nucleotide sequences were sequenced per donor among more than 350 genotyped donors of the cohort, with about 19% of those sequences being non-productive. Overall study results and their limits: When HLA alleles, especially DR and DQ, strongly co-occurred, TCR associations were difficult to assign to individual alleles. A few of the identified cytomegalovirus-associated TCR beta chains were confirmed in vitro to be specific for cytomegalovirus antigens. At a false discovery rate of 0.05, a later analysis linked 15,000 to 20,000 TCR beta sequences to specific HLA alleles. Because HLA typing was missing for some donors at each locus, association tests included only the typed subset. Because counts were too low, 15 to 20 rarely observed V segments, including chromosome 9 orphons, were excluded from the earlier analysis of fewer than 650 of the donors. The study gave a list of under 200 TCR beta chains associated with cytomegalovirus. The only immune exposure information available for the cohort was CMV serostatus. In this cohort, only TCR beta chains were sequenced, and detectable features were limited by the absence of alpha or paired-chain data. Most TCR sequences were observed very rarely across donors, whereas some public TCRs were present in many individuals. According to a later analysis, most CMV-associated TCR beta chains appeared to be HLA-restricted, and the HLA associations seemed to be driven largely by CMV exposure. Linkage disequilibrium might explain the correlated functional status among segregating V segments, but an unknown experimental factor could not be ruled out. A further reported finding was that TCR beta sequences accurately predicted the HLA-A and HLA-B alleles for most subjects in the first cohort. According to the authors, the approach could potentially be generalized to other disease states and immunological phenotypes. V-gene and J-gene trimming of TCR beta chains was associated with a missense DCLRE1C variant in a later genetic analysis, and the association was replicated in an independent cohort. Because the 87-base-pair reads could not distinguish some IMGT-functional V segments, including TRBV6-2 and TRBV6-3, those segments were excluded. The presence/absence analyses assumed that sequencing depth was roughly uniform across donors, and that assumption may not be true. Broadly in line with IMGT annotations, most TCR beta V segments showed up in productive rearrangements about 90% or about 30% of the time in an earlier analysis of roughly 590 of the donors. Several of the top co-occurrence clusters appeared to be linked to parvovirus B19, influenza, CMV and Epstein-Barr virus, according to a later analysis. A group of highly shared sequence variants was considered likely to be a technical artifact of the sequencing pipeline. Compared with equally common non-associated chains, HLA-associated TCR beta chains in a later analysis were more clonally expanded and had lower generation probabilities. In a later analysis, the rate of TCR association differed among HLA loci, with DRB1 alleles having the most associated TCRs and HLA-C alleles having the fewest. Compared with the approximately 710-donor mean, donors in an Asian-associated ancestry cluster had fewer N-insertions in productive TCRs, according to a later genetic analysis. Cytomegalovirus status was reported to be diagnosed by the classifier with high specificity and sensitivity in both the original and validation cohorts.

The cohort comprised more than 550 healthy bone marrow donors. At the time of sampling, every cohort member was nominally healthy, though immune exposures that went unrecorded were likely present. The donor was CMV seronegative and was included in the group of 352 seronegative cohort members. Every donor gave a peripheral blood sample, and the peripheral blood mononuclear cells from that sample were used for TCR beta sequencing. The Qiagen DNeasy Blood Extraction Kit was used to extract genomic DNA from the blood cell samples. Receptors were amplified or captured by the immunoSEQ multiplex PCR assay. The multiplex PCR relied on a mix of 60 forward primers for TCR Vbeta segments and 13 reverse primers for TCR Jbeta segments. A multiplex PCR assay on genomic DNA amplified the CDR3 region of rearranged TCR beta genes. The amplified TCR beta libraries were sequenced on the Illumina HiSeq System as 87-base-pair reads. Per the original workflow: Across the 600 to 700 repertoires, a later analysis counted some 81 million unique TCR beta chains, around 10 million of which were shared by at least two donors. Raw reads were error-corrected and collapsed into unique sequences by a nearest-neighbor algorithm in which closely related sequences were merged to remove PCR and sequencing errors. V, D and J gene segments were assigned by aligning CDR3 sequences to IMGT reference sequences. For a sequence to be retained, a match of at least six nucleotides to both a V gene segment and a J gene segment was required. Rearrangements were called productive when the CDR3 lacked stop codons and stayed in frame with V and J; all others were non-productive. CDR3 was defined by IMGT convention, running from the second conserved V-encoded cysteine to the conserved J-encoded phenylalanine. The earlier analysis of 550 to 650 of the donors excluded any sequence lacking an unambiguous match to a single V gene segment. An earlier analysis of around 600 of the donors classified V segments as functional when productive rearrangements were above 56.7% and as segregating when the standard deviation between donors was above 5%. A statistical classification framework was built to diagnose cytomegalovirus status from the catalog of TCR beta chain sequences. A later analysis assigned V and J genes by comparing TCR nucleotide sequences with IMGT/GENE-DB human TR gene sequences. A later analysis assigned CDR3 sequences and most-parsimonious VDJ recombination scenarios with the TCRdist pipeline. In a later analysis, each TCR beta chain was defined by its CDR3 amino acid sequence together with its V-gene family, and reads lacking a unique V-gene family were excluded. A later analysis removed 592 highly shared, low-generation-probability nucleotide sequences to deal with suspected cross-contamination and a sequencing artifact. In a later analysis, a clonal expansion index for each public chain was calculated from normalized within-repertoire ranks of inferred template counts. In a later analysis, generation probabilities were computed using a VDJ recombination model fitted to out-of-frame rearrangements, and the results were checked against IGoR. A later analysis scored TCR-TCR, TCR-HLA and TCR-CMV co-occurrence with hypergeometric tests, applying a repertoire-size bias correction to TCR pairs. In a later analysis, false discovery rates were estimated by permuting HLA or CMV assignments 20 times. A later analysis grouped co-occurring TCRs with DBSCAN, adding TCRdist sequence similarity when clustering within HLA-allele-positive subsets. For co-occurrence clustering, repertoires with fewer than 30,000 or more than 120,000 public chains were excluded, along with 4 to 6 repertoires with anomalous nucleotide sharing. The clones in this table, taken by TCRdb from immuneACCESS, are in-frame only. Not every clone is retained; where verified, under half of the shortfall comes from an unresolved V gene, and the cause of the rest is unknown. V and J calls and clone size are as listed in that table; D and trimming were resolved from the DNA. Present in this sample are 130,000 to 150,000 clones, 75% to 85% of which were seen just once. Of the sample, approximately 4.1% is held by the ten largest clones.

CDR1 WSHSY and CDR2 SAAADI are derived from the germline V gene. The CDR3 runs 14 residues from the cysteine to the phenylalanine. The entry retains the CDR3 DNA only, 42 bases that are in frame from base 1. Unmatched junction bases come to 9, with V trimmed by 7 bases and J by 7 bases. This clonotype was obtained from a man aged 35 to 55 in good health and CMV-seronegative. The sequencing input was PBMCs. Rearrangement joined TRBV10-2 to TRBJ2-1; the central 8 bases match TRBD2. The CDR3 region: CASTAGGIRNEQFF. Here is the DNA: TGCGCCAGCACGGCGGGGGGAATAAGGAATGAGCAGTTCTTC.